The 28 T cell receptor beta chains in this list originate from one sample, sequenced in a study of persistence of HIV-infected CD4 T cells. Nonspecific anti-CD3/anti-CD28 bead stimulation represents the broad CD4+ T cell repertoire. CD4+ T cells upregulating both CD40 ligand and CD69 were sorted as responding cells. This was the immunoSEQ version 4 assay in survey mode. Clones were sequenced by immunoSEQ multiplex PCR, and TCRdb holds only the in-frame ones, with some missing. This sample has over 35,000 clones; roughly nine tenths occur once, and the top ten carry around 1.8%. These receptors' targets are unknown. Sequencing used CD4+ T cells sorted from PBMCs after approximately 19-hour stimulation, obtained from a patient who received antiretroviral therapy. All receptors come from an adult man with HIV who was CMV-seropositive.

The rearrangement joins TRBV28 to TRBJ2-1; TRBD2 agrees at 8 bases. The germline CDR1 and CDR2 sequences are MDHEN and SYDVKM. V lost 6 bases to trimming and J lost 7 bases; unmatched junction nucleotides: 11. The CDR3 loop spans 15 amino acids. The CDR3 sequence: CASSLMTGGRNEQFF. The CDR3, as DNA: TGTGCCAGCAGCCTTATGACGGGGGGGCGGAATGAGCAGTTCTTC.

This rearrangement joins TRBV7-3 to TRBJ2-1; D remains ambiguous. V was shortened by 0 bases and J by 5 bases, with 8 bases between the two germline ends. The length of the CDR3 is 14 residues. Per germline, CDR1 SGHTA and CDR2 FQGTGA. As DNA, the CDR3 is TGTGCCAGCAGCTTAACGAGGCCGAACAATGAGCAGTTCTTC. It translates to CASSLTRPNNEQFF. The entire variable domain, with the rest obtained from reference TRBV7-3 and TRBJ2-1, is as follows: GAGVSQTPSNKVTEKGKYVELRCDPISGHTALYWYRQSLGQGPEFLIYFQGTGAADDSGLPNDRFFAVRPEGSVSTLKIQRTERGDSAVYLCASSLTRPNNEQFFGPGTRLTVL.

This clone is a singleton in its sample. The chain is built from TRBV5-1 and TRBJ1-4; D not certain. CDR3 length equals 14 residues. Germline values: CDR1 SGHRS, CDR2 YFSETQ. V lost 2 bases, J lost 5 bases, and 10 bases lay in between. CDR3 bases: TGCGCCAGCAGCTTCATGGGAGGGAATGAAAAACTGTTTTTT. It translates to CASSFMGGNEKLFF.

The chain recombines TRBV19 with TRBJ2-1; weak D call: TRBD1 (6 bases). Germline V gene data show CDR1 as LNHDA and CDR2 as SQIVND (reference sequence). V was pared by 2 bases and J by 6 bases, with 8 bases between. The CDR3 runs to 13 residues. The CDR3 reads CASSIPGANEQFF. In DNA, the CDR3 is TGTGCCAGTAGTATACCAGGGGCCAATGAGCAGTTCTTC.

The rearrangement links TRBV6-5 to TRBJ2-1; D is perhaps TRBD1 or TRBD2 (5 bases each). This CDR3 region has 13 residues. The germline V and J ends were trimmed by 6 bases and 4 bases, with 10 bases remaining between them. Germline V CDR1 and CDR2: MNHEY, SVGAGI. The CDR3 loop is CASRRDDYNEQFF. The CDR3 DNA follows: TGTGCCAGCAGACGGGACGATTACAATGAGCAGTTCTTC.

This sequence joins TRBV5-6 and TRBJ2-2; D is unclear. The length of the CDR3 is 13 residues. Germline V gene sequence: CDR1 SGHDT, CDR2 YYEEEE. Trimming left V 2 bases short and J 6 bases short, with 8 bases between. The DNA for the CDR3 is TGTGCCAGCAGCTTTCCTCGTTCCGGGGAGCTGTTTTTT. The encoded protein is CASSFPRSGELFF.

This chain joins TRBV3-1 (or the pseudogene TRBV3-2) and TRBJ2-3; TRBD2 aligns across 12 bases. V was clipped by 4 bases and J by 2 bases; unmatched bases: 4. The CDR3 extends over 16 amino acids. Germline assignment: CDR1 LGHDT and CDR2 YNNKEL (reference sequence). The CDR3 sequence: CASSRGTSGHTDTQYF. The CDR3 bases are TGTGCCAGCAGCCGCGGGACTAGCGGGCACACAGATACGCAGTATTTT.

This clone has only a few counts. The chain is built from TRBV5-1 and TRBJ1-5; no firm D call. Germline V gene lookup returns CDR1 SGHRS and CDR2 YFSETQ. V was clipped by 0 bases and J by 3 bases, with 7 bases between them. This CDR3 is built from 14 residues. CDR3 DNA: TGCGCCAGCAGCTTGGACGGAGACAATCAGCCCCAGCATTTT. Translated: CASSLDGDNQPQHF. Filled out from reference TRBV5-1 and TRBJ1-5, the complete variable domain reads KAGVTQTPRYLIKTRGQQVTLSCSPISGHRSVSWYQQTPGQGLQFLFEYFSETQRNKGNFPGRFSGRQFSNSRSEMNVSTLELGDSALYLCASSLDGDNQPQHFGDGTRLSIL.

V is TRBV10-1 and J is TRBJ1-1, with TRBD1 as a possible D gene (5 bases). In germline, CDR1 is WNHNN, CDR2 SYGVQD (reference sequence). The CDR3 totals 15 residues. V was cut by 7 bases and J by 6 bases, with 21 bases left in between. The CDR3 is CASTKRGDRVSEAFF. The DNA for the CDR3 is TGCGCCAGCACCAAAAGAGGGGATCGTGTCTCTGAAGCTTTCTTT.

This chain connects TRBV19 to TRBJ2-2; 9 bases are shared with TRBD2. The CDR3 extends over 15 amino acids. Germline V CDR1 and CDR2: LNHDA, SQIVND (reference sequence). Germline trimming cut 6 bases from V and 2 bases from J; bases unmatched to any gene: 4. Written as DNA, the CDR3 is TGTGCCAGTAGGTTTAGCGGGGGAAACACCGGGGAGCTGTTTTTT. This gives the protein CASRFSGGNTGELFF.

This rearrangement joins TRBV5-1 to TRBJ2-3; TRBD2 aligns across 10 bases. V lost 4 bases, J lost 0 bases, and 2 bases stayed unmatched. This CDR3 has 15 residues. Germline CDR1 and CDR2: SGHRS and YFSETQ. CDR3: CASSLSGGSTDTQYF. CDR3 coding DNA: TGCGCCAGCAGCCTTAGCGGGGGGAGCACAGATACGCAGTATTTT.

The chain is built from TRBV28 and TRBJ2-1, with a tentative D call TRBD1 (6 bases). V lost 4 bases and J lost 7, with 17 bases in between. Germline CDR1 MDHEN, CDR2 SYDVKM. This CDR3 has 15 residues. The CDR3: CASSSGQQLGNEQFF. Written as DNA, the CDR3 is TGTGCCAGCAGTTCTGGACAGCAACTGGGGAATGAGCAGTTCTTC.

CDR3 amino acids: CASSYSGAESSYNEQFF. The DNA for the CDR3 is TGTGCCAGCAGTTACTCAGGCGCCGAAAGCTCCTACAATGAGCAGTTCTTC. The genes are TRBV6-2 or TRBV6-3 and TRBJ2-1, with D hard to call. Trimming stripped 0 bases from V and 0 bases from J, with 12 bases between. CDR1 MNHEY and CDR2 SVGEGT come from the germline V gene. The CDR3 has 17 residues.

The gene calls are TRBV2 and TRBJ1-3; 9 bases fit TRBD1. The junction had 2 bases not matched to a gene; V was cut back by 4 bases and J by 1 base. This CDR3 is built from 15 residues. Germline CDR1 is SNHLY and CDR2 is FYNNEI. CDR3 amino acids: CASSAGTGSGNTIYF. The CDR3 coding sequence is TGTGCCAGCAGTGCGGGGACAGGGTCTGGAAACACCATATATTTT.

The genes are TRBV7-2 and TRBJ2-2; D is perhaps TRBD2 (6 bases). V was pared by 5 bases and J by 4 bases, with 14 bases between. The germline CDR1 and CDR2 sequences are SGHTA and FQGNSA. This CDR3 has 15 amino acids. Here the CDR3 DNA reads TGTGCCAGCAGCGGTTTGCGGGGAATCACCGGGGAGCTGTTTTTT. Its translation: CASSGLRGITGELFF.

The CDR3 sequence is CASSLGVAYTQYF. CDR3 sequence (DNA): TGTGCCAGCAGTTTAGGGGTGGCCTATACGCAGTATTTT. The V call is TRBV28, the J call TRBJ2-3; D is unresolved. Germline CDR1 is MDHEN and CDR2 is SYDVKM. The CDR3 extends over 13 amino acids. Trimming took 2 bases from V and 7 from J, leaving 10 bases between them.

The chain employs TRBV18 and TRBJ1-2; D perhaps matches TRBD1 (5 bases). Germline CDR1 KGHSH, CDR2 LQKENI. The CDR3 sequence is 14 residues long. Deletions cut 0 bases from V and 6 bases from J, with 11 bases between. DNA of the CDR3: TGTGCCAGCTCACCACCGGAAGGGGACCATGGCTACACCTTC. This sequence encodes CASSPPEGDHGYTF.

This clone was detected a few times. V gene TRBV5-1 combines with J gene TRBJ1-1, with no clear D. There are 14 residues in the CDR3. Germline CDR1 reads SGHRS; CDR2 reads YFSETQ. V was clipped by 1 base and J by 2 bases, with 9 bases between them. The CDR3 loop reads CASSLQQVNTEAFF. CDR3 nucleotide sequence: TGCGCCAGCAGCTTGCAGCAGGTCAACACTGAAGCTTTCTTT.

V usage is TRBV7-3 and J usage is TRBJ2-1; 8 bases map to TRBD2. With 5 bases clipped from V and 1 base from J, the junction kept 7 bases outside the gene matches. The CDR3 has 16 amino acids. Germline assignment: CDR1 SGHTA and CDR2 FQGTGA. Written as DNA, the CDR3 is TGTGCCAGCAGCCGAGTCGGGGGGGCTTCCTACAATGAGCAGTTCTTC. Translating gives CASSRVGGASYNEQFF.

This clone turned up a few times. The CDR3 sequence is CASSYVVGAEAFF. The CDR3 DNA follows: TGTGCCAGCAGTTACGTCGTAGGAGCTGAAGCTTTCTTT. The V call is TRBV12-3 or TRBV12-4, the J call TRBJ1-1; D not certain. The length of the CDR3 is 13 residues. V lost 4 bases to trimming and J lost 6 bases, with 12 bases between them.

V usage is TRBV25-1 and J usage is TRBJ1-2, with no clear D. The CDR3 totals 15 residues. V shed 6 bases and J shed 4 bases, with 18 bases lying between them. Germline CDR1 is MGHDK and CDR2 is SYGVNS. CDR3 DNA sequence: TGTGCCAGCAGCCCCGCGTTGACGCCCGCCTATGGCTACACCTTC. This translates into CASSPALTPAYGYTF.

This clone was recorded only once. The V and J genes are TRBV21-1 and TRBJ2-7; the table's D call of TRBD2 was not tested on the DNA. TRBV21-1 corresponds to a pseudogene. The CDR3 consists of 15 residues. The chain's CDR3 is CASSHLVLAGGMQYF. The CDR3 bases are TGTGCCAGCAGCCATCTGGTTTTAGCGGGGGGTATGCAGTACTTC.

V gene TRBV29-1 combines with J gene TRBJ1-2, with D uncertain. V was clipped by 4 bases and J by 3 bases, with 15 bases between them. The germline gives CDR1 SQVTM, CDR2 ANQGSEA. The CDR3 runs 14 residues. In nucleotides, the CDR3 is TGCAGCGTTGCCCTGTTACCCACGGACTATGGCTACACCTTC. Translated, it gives CSVALLPTDYGYTF. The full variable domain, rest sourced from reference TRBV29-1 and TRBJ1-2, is SAVISQKPSRDICQRGTSLTIQCQVDSQVTMMFWYRQQPGQSLTLIATANQGSEATYESGFVIDKFPISRPNLTFSTLTVSNMSPEDSSIYLCSVALLPTDYGYTFGSGTRLTVV.

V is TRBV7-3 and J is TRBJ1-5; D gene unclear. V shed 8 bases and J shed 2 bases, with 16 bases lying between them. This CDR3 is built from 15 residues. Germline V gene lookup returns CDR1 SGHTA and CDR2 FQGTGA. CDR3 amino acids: CASPESAAGNQPQHF. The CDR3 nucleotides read TGTGCCAGCCCCGAGTCTGCGGCGGGCAATCAGCCCCAGCATTTT.

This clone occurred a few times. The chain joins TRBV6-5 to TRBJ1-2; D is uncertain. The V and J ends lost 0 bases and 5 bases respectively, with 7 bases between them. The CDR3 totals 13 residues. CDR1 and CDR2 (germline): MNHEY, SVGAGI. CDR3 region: CASSYSQMYGYTF. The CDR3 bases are TGTGCCAGCAGTTACTCTCAGATGTATGGCTACACCTTC.

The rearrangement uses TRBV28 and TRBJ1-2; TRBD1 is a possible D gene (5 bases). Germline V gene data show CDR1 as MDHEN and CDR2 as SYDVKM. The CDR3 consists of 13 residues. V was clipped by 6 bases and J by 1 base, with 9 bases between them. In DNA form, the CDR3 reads TGTGCCAGCAGCCGGGACTTTAACTATGGCTACACCTTC. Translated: CASSRDFNYGYTF.

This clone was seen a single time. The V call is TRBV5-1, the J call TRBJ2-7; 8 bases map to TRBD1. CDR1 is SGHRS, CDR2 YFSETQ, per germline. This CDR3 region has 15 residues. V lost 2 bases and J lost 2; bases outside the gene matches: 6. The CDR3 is CASSFTGGQTYEQYF. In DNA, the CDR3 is TGCGCCAGCAGCTTTACAGGGGGGCAGACCTACGAGCAGTACTTC.

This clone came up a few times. The CDR3 here is CASSIGEGSGGGVFF. Here the CDR3 DNA reads TGTGCCAGTAGTATCGGCGAGGGTAGCGGGGGGGGCGTGTTCTTC. The rearrangement links TRBV19 to TRBJ2-1; 11 bases map to TRBD2. Trimming took 3 bases from V and 15 from J; bases not matched to a gene: 13. Germline CDR1 and CDR2: LNHDA and SQIVND (reference sequence). The CDR3 sequence is 15 residues long. The full variable domain, completed using reference TRBV19 and TRBJ2-1, is DGGITQSPKYLFRKEGQNVTLSCEQNLNHDAMYWYRQDPGQGLRLIYYSQIVNDFQKGDIAEGYSVSREKKESFPLTVTSAQKNPTAFYLCASSIGEGSGGGVFFGPGTRLTVL.